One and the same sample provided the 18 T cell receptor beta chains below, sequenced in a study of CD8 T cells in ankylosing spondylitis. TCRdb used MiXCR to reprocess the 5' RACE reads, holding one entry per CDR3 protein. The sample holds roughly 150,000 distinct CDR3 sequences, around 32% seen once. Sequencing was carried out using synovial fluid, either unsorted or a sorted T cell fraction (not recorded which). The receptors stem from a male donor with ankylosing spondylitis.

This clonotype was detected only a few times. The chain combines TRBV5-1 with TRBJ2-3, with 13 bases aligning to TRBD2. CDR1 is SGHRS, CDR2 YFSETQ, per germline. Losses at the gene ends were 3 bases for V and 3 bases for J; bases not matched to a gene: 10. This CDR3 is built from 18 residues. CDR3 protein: CASSSLSTSGRLTDTQYF. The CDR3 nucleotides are TGCGCCAGCAGCTCCCTCTCGACTAGCGGGAGGTTGACAGATACGCAGTATTTT.

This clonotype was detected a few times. CDR3 nucleotide sequence: TGTGCCAGCAGCACAGGGACTAGCGGGAGTCTTGAGCAGTTCTTC. Amino acid sequence: CASSTGTSGSLEQFF. The V gene is TRBV9, the J gene TRBJ2-1, with TRBD2 matching over 14 bases. Looked up from germline, CDR1 is SGDLS and CDR2 is YYNGEE. The CDR3 totals 15 residues. V trimming: 4 bases; J trimming: 9 bases; junction bases outside the gene matches: 6.

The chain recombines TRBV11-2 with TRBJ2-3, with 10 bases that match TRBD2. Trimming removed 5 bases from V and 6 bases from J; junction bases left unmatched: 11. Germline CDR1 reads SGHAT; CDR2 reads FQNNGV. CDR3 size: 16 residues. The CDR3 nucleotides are TGTGCCAGCAGCCCGGTAGCGGGAGGTGTGTGGGATACGCAGTATTTT. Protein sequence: CASSPVAGGVWDTQYF. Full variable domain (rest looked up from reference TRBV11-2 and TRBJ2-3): EAGVAQSPRYKIIEKRQSVAFWCNPISGHATLYWYQQILGQGPKLLIQFQNNGVVDDSQLPKDRFSAERLKGVDSTLKIQPAKLEDSAVYLCASSPVAGGVWDTQYFGPGTRLTVL.

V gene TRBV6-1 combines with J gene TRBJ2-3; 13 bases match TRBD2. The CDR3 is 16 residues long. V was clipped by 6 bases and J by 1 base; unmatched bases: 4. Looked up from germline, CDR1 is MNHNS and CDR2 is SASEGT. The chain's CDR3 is CASSVTSGGGTDTQYF. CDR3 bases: TGTGCCAGCAGCGTCACTAGCGGGGGGGGCACAGATACGCAGTATTTT.

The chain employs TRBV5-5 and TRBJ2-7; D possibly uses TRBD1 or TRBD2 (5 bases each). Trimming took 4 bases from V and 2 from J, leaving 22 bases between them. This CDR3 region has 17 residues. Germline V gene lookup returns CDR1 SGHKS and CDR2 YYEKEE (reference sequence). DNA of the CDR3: TGTGCCAGCAGCCCGGGGCAGGGAAGAATAGGCACCTACGAGCAGTACTTC. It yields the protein CASSPGQGRIGTYEQYF.

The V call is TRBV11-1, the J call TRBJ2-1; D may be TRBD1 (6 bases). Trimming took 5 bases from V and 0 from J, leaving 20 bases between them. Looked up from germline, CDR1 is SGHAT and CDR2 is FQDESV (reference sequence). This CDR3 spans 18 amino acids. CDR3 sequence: CASSPYTGIGSSYNEQFF. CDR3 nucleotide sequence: TGTGCCAGCAGCCCCTATACAGGGATTGGAAGCTCCTACAATGAGCAGTTCTTC.

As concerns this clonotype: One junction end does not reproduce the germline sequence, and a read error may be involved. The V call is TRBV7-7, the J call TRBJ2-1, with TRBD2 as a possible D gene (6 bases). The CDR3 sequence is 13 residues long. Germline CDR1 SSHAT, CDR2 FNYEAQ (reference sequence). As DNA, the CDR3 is TGTGCTAGCAGCCTATTAACCGGGGGTGAGCAGTTCTTC. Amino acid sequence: CASSLLTGGEQFF.

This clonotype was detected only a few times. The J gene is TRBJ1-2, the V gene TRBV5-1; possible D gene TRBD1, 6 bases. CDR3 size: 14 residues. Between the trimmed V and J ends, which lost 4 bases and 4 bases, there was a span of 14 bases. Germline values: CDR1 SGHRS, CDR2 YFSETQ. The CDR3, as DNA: TGCGCCAGCAGCGCGACAGGCCCGCTCTATGGCTACACCTTC. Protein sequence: CASSATGPLYGYTF.

CDR3 amino acids: CASSLLSLGTEQYF. Written as DNA, the CDR3 is TGTGCCAGCAGCTTACTATCGCTAGGCACCGAGCAGTACTTC. The chain employs TRBV11-2 and TRBJ2-7; no reliable D call. V shed 2 bases and J shed 6 bases, with 14 bases lying between them. The CDR3 totals 14 residues. Germline assignment: CDR1 SGHAT and CDR2 FQNNGV.

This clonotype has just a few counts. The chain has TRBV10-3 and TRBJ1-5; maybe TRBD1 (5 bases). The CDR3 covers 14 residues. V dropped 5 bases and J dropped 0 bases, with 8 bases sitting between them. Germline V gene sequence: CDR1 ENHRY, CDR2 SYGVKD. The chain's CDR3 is CAISKGDSNQPQHF. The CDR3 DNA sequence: TGTGCCATCAGTAAAGGGGATAGCAATCAGCCCCAGCATTTT.

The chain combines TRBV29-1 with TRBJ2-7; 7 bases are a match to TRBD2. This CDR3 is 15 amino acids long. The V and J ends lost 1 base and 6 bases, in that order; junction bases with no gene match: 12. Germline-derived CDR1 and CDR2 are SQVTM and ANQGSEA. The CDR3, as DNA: TGCAGCGTTGAAGGCATCGGGGGGTCTAAAGGCGAGCAGTACTTC. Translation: CSVEGIGGSKGEQYF.

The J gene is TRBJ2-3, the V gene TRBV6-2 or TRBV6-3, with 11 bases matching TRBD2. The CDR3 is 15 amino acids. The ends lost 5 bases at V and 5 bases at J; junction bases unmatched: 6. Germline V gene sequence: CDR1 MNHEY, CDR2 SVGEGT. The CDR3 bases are TGTGCCAGCAGTGGGGGGACTAGCGGAAAAGATACGCAGTATTTT. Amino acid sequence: CASSGGTSGKDTQYF.

Written as DNA, the CDR3 is TGTGCCACCAGTGATGGAGATCGTCCGGATCAGCCCCAGCATTTT. Protein sequence: CATSDGDRPDQPQHF. This chain connects TRBV24-1 to TRBJ1-5; D is unresolved. This CDR3 contains 15 residues. Germline V gives CDR1 KGHDR, CDR2 SFDVKD. The V end was cut by 3 bases, the J end by 5 bases, with 13 bases between.

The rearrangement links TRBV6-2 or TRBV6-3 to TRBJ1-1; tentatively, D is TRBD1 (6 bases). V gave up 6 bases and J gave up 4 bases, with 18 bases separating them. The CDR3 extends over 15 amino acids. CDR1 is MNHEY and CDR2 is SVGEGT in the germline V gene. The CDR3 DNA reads TGTGCCAGCAGGACTTACAGGGTCGGGGGCACTGAAGCTTTCTTT. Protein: CASRTYRVGGTEAFF.

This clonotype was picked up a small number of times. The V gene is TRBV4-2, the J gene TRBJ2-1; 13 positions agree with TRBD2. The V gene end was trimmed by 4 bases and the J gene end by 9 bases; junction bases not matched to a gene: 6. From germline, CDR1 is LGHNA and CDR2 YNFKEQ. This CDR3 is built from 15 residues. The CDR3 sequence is CASSPRTSGRGEQFF. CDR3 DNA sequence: TGTGCCAGCAGCCCGCGGACTAGCGGGAGAGGTGAGCAGTTCTTC.

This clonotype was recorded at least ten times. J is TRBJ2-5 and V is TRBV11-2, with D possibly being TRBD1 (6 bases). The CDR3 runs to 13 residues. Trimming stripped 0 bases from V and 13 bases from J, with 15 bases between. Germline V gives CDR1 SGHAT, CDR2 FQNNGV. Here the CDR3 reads CASSLDQGRFPYF. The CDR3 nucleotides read TGTGCCAGCAGCTTAGATCAGGGGCGGTTTCCGTACTTC. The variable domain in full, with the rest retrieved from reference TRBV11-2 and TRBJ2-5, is EAGVAQSPRYKIIEKRQSVAFWCNPISGHATLYWYQQILGQGPKLLIQFQNNGVVDDSQLPKDRFSAERLKGVDSTLKIQPAKLEDSAVYLCASSLDQGRFPYFGPGTRLLVL.

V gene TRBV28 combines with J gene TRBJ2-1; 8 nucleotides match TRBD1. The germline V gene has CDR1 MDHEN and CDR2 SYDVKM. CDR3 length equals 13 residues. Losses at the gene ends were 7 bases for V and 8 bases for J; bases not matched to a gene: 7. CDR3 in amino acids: CASTGQVFYEQFF. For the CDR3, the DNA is TGTGCCAGCACGGGACAGGTCTTCTATGAGCAGTTCTTC.

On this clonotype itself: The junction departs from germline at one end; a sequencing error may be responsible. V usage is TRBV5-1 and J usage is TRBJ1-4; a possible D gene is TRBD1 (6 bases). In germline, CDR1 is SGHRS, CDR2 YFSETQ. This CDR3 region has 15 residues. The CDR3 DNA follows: TGCGCCAGCAGCTTGGGCGGGGGCGATGGTGAAAAAACTGTTTTT. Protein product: CASSLGGGDGEKTVF.